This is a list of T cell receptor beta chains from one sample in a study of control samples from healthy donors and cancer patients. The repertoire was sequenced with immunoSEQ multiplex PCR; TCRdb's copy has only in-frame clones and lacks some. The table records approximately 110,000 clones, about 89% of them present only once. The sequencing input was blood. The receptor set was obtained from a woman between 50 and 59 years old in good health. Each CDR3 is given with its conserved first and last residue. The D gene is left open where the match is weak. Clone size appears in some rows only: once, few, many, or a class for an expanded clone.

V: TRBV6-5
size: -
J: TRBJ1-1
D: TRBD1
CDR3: CASSPGGENTEAFF
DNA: TGTGCCAGCAGTCCAGGGGGCGAGAACACTGAAGCTTTCTTT

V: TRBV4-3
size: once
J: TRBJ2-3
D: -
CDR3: CASSHHPGATGGSTDTQYF
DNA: TGCGCCAGCAGCCATCACCCGGGGGCGACGGGAGGTAGTACAGATACGCAGTATTTT

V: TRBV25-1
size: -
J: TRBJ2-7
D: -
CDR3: CASSEGTPYEQYF
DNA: TGTGCCAGCAGTGAAGGGACACCCTACGAGCAGTACTTC

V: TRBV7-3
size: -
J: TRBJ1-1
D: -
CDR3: CASSLFGNRGTEAFF
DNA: TGTGCCAGCAGCTTGTTCGGGAATCGAGGGACTGAAGCTTTCTTT

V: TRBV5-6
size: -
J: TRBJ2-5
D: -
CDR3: CASSFQETQYF
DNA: TGTGCCAGCAGCTTCCAAGAGACCCAGTACTTC

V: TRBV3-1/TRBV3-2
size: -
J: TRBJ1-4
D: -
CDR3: CASSPPGTVNEKLFF
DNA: TGTGCCAGCAGCCCACCCGGAACTGTGAATGAAAAACTGTTTTTT

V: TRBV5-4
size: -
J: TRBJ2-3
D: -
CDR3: CATPGIGERTDTQYF
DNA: TGTGCAACTCCGGGCATCGGGGAACGCACAGATACGCAGTATTTT

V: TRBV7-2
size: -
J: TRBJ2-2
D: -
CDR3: CASSPDPLRTGELFF
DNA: TGTGCCAGCAGCCCCGACCCCCTGCGGACCGGGGAGCTGTTTTTT

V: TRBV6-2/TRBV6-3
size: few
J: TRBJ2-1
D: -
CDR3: CASSRDRGVEQFF
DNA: TGTGCCAGCAGTCGGGACCGCGGGGTTGAGCAGTTCTTC

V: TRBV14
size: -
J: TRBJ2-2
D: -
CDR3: CASSPYLRRQANTGELFF
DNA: TGTGCCAGCAGCCCTTACCTGCGGAGACAAGCGAACACCGGGGAGCTGTTTTTT

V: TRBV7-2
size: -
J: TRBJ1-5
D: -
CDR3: CASSLPSQPQHF
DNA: TGTGCCAGCAGCTTACCGAGTCAGCCCCAGCATTTT

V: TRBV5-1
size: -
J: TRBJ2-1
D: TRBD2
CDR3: CASSPTSGVYNEQFF
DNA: TGCGCCAGCAGCCCGACTAGCGGAGTTTACAATGAGCAGTTCTTC

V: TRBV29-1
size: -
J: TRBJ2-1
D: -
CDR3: CAGRSSVGSWFF
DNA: TGTGCGGGGCGATCCAGTGTTGGTAGCTGGTTCTTC

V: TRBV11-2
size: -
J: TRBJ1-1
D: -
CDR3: CASSQGRTGDTEAFF
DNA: TGTGCCAGCAGCCAAGGGCGAACCGGGGACACTGAAGCTTTCTTT

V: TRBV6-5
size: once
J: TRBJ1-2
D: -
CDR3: CASSYSVFWGGYGYTF
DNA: TGTGCCAGCAGTTACTCCGTCTTTTGGGGGGGCTATGGCTACACCTTC

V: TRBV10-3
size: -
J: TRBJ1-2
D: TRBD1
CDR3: CAIRGTEVPTFYGYTF
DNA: TGTGCCATCAGGGGGACAGAGGTCCCCACCTTCTATGGCTACACCTTC

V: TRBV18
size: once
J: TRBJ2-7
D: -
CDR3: CASSAIGGVSEQYF
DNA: TGTGCCAGCTCAGCGATAGGTGGGGTTAGCGAGCAGTACTTC

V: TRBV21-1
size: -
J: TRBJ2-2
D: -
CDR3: CAINSVGGLENTGELFF
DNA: TGTGCCATTAACTCCGTCGGGGGTTTGGAAAACACCGGGGAGCTGTTTTTT

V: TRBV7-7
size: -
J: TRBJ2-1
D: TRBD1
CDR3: CASSLTGGQGYEQFF
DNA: TGTGCCAGCAGCTTAACCGGGGGACAGGGGTATGAGCAGTTCTTC

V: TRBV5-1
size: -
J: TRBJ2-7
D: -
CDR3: CASSLLDVQGYEQYF
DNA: TGCGCCAGCAGCTTACTAGATGTACAGGGTTACGAGCAGTACTTC

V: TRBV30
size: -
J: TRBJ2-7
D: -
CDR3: CAWSVLYEQYF
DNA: TGTGCCTGGAGTGTACTATACGAGCAGTACTTC

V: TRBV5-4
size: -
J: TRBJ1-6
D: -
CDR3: CASSLGLNSPLHF
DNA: TGTGCCAGCAGCTTGGGTTTGAATTCACCCCTCCACTTT

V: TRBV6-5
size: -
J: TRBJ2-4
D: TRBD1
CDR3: CASSPTGGPNIQYF
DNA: TGTGCCAGCAGCCCGACAGGGGGCCCAAACATTCAGTACTTC

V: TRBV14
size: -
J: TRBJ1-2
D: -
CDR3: CASSPQEYGYTF
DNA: TGTGCCAGCAGCCCCCAAGAGTATGGCTACACCTTC

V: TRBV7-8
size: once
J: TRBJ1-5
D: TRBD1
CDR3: CASSYRAGDRGVQNQPQHF
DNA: TGTGCCAGCAGCTATCGAGCGGGGGACAGGGGTGTTCAAAATCAGCCCCAGCATTTT

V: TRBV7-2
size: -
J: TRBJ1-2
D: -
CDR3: CASSPAAGNPIYGYTF
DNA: TGTGCCAGCAGCCCAGCGGCAGGGAACCCTATCTATGGCTACACCTTC

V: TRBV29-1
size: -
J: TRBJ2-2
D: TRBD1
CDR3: CSVRRQGVTGELFF
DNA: TGCAGCGTCCGAAGGCAGGGGGTAACCGGGGAGCTGTTTTTT

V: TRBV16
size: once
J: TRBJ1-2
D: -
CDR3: CASSQSGNYGYTF
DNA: TGTGCCAGCAGCCAATCCGGGAACTATGGCTACACCTTC

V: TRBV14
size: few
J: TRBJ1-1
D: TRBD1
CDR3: CASSRDRVTEAFF
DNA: TGTGCCAGCAGCCGGGACAGGGTCACTGAAGCTTTCTTT

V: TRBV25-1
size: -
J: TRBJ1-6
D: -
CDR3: CASSLALEGWAPLHF
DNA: TGTGCCAGCAGTCTAGCCCTGGAGGGATGGGCACCCCTCCACTTT

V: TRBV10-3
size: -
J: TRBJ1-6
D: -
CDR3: CAISEEGGAYNSPLHF
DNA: TGTGCCATCAGTGAGGAGGGGGGTGCCTATAATTCACCCCTCCACTTT

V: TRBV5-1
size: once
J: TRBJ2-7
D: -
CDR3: CASSFLGPVQALPNEQYF
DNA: TGCGCCAGCAGCTTCCTAGGGCCAGTCCAGGCTCTTCCCAACGAGCAGTACTTC

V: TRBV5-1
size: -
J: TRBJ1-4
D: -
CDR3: CASSLGYVGTGSEKLFF
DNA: TGCGCCAGCAGCTTGGGATACGTCGGGACCGGGAGTGAAAAACTGTTTTTT

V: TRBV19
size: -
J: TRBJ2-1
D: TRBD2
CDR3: CASSIELADNEQFF
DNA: TGTGCCAGTAGTATAGAGCTAGCGGACAATGAGCAGTTCTTC

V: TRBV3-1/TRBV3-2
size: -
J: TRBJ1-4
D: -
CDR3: CASSYVLATKEKLFF
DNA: TGTGCCAGCAGCTATGTACTTGCAACTAAAGAAAAACTGTTTTTT

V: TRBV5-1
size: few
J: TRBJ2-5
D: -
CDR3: CASSYRDGGETQYF
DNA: TGCGCCAGCAGCTACAGGGACGGTGGGGAGACCCAGTACTTC

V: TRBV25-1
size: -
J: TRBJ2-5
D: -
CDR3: CASSEGSQYF
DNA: TGTGCCAGCAGTGAGGGCTCCCAGTACTTC

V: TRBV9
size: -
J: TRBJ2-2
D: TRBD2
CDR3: CASSVRGLADTGELFF
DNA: TGTGCCAGCAGCGTCAGAGGACTAGCGGACACCGGGGAGCTGTTTTTT

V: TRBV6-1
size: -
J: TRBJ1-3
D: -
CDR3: CASSESGRGNTIYF
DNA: TGTGCCAGCAGTGAAAGCGGTAGGGGGAACACCATATATTTT

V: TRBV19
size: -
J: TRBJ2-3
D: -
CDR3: CASSAKSGLGISTDTQYF
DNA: TGTGCCAGTAGTGCCAAATCGGGACTGGGGATTAGCACAGATACGCAGTATTTT

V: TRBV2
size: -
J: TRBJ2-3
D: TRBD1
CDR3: CASSETGGSTDTQYF
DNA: TGTGCCAGCAGTGAGACAGGGGGAAGCACAGATACGCAGTATTTT

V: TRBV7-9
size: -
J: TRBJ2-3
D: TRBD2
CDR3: CASSLASASGYTDTQYF
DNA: TGTGCCAGCAGCTTAGCGTCGGCTAGCGGGTACACAGATACGCAGTATTTT

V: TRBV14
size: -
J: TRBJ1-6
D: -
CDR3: CASSRTTGTYNSPLHF
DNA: TGTGCCAGCAGCCGAACTACGGGAACCTATAATTCACCCCTCCACTTT

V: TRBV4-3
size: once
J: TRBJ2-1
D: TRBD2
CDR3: CASSQDSGLAGVLF
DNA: TGCGCCAGCAGCCAAGATAGCGGACTAGCGGGAGTCCTCTTC

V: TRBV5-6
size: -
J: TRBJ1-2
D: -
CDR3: CASSPGDDGYTF
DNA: TGTGCCAGCAGCCCTGGTGATGATGGCTACACCTTC

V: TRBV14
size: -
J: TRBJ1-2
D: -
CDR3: CASSQDNSPWQAMLYGYTF
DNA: TGTGCCAGCAGCCAAGATAATTCCCCGTGGCAGGCGATGTTGTATGGCTACACCTTC

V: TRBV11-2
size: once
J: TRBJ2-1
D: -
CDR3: CASSLRGNSYNEQFF
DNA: TGTGCCAGCAGCTTAAGGGGGAACTCCTACAATGAGCAGTTCTTC

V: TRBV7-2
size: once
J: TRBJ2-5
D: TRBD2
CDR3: CASSGSGRALRIETQYF
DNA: TGTGCCAGCAGCGGTAGCGGGAGGGCCTTGCGGATAGAGACCCAGTACTTC

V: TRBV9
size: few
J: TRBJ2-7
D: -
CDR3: CASSAWGTGRYEQYF
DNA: TGTGCCAGCAGCGCGTGGGGTACCGGGCGCTACGAGCAGTACTTC

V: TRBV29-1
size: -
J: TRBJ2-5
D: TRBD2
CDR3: CSSRGGETQYF
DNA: TGCAGCTCCCGGGGGGGGGAGACCCAGTACTTC

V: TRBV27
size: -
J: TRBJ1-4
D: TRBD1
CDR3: CASRSRQGRRKLFF
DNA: TGTGCCAGCAGATCTCGACAGGGTCGGAGGAAACTGTTTTTT

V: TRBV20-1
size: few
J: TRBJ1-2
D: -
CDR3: CSAAGAYGYTF
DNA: TGCAGTGCTGCCGGGGCGTATGGCTACACCTTC

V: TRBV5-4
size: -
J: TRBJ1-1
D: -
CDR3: CASSLDSEWDTEAFF
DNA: TGTGCCAGCAGCTTGGATTCAGAGTGGGACACTGAAGCTTTCTTT

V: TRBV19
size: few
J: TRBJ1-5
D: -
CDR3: CASSISTYNQPQHF
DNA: TGTGCCAGTAGTATTTCTACATACAATCAGCCCCAGCATTTT

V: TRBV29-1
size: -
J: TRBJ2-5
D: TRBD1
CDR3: CSVVRDREVTQYF
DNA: TGCAGCGTTGTGAGGGACAGGGAAGTGACCCAGTACTTC

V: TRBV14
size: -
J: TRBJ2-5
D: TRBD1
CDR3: CASSQAPFGQGTMVTQYF
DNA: TGTGCCAGCAGCCAAGCTCCCTTTGGACAGGGGACGATGGTGACCCAGTACTTC

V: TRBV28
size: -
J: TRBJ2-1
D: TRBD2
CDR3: CASSTPGRAFNEQFF
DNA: TGTGCCAGCAGTACCCCGGGGAGGGCATTCAATGAGCAGTTCTTC